These 20 T cell receptor beta chains came from one sample sequenced in a study of T-cell memory formation after mild COVID-19. Using its own MiXCR run on the 5' RACE reads, TCRdb lists one record per CDR3 protein. The sample records around 80,000 distinct CDR3 sequences, 9.5% to 15% being singletons. The sequencing sample was made of PBMCs or a T cell subset sorted from them (not recorded which). These receptors were obtained from a man younger than 35 who had mild COVID-19 (a few samples of this study predate the infection). Cell type and time point are not known.

The CDR3 region is CASSQGSNTQYF. CDR3 DNA sequence: TGCGCCAGCAGCCAGGGGTCCAATACGCAGTATTTT. This rearrangement joins TRBV4-1 to TRBJ2-3; D remains unclear. V was trimmed by 3 bases and J by 7 bases, leaving 8 bases between them. This CDR3 has 12 residues. Germline CDR1 is MGHRA and CDR2 is YSYEKL.

The chain uses TRBV5-1 and TRBJ2-1; TRBD2 aligns across 11 bases. The germline CDR1 and CDR2 sequences are SGHRS and YFSETQ. The CDR3 contains 15 residues. The V gene end was trimmed by 4 bases and the J gene end by 4 bases; junction bases not matched to a gene: 4. The CDR3 bases are TGCGCCAGCAGCGAGGGACTAGCGGCGTACAATGAGCAGTTCTTC. Protein product: CASSEGLAAYNEQFF.

For this clonotype: One end of the junction varies from germline; a read error may be responsible. The rearrangement joins TRBV7-8 to TRBJ1-1; D might be TRBD1 (6 bases). CDR1 is SGHVS and CDR2 is FQNEAQ in the germline V gene. The CDR3 spans 14 residues. CDR3 residues: CASSLGDTDTEAFF. CDR3 coding DNA: TGTGCCAGCAGTTTAGGGGACACCGACACTGAAGCTTTCTTT.

The V call is TRBV6-5, the J call TRBJ2-1; 7 bases agree with TRBD2. This CDR3 is 13 amino acids long. The V gene's germline CDR1 is MNHEY and CDR2 SVGAGI. Trimming took 6 bases from V and 9 from J; bases not matched to a gene: 8. CDR3 protein: CASSPSGVGEQFF. DNA of the CDR3: TGTGCCAGCAGCCCCAGCGGGGTGGGTGAGCAGTTCTTC.

This rearrangement joins TRBV9 to TRBJ1-3, with a possible D match to TRBD1 (5 bases). V was pared by 2 bases and J by 0 bases, with 9 bases between. Germline V gene sequence: CDR1 SGDLS, CDR2 YYNGEE. This CDR3 region has 15 residues. CDR3 DNA: TGTGCCAGCAGCGTGGGGGGTGGCTCTGGAAACACCATATATTTT. It translates to CASSVGGGSGNTIYF.

The chain is built from TRBV12-3 or TRBV12-4 and TRBJ2-7; D is uncertain. Deletions cut 0 bases from V and 2 bases from J, with 11 bases between. The CDR3 contains 15 residues. For the CDR3, the DNA is TGTGCCAGCAGTTTAGCCGGAGAAGGGCCCTACGAGCAGTACTTC. This translates into CASSLAGEGPYEQYF.

This clonotype was found many times. CDR3 sequence: CASSPPGNEQFF. For the CDR3, the DNA is TGTGCCAGCAGTCCCCCGGGGAATGAGCAGTTCTTC. The chain recombines TRBV12-3 or TRBV12-4 with TRBJ2-1, with a weak D call TRBD2 (5 bases). CDR3 size: 12 residues. With 5 bases removed from V and 7 bases from J, the gap between germline ends came to 9 bases.

The V and J genes are TRBV29-1 and TRBJ2-5; D ambiguous. CDR1 and CDR2 from the germline V gene are SQVTM and ANQGSEA. This CDR3 has 12 residues. Deletions cut 6 bases from V and 4 bases from J, with 12 bases between. CDR3 sequence (DNA): TGCAGCGTCTCGGGTCTCTCAGAGACCCAGTACTTC. Translating it yields CSVSGLSETQYF.

This sequence joins TRBV4-2 and TRBJ2-4; TRBD2 is a possible D gene (5 bases). V lost 0 bases and J lost 4, with 7 bases in between. The CDR3 extends over 14 amino acids. Germline values: CDR1 LGHNA, CDR2 YNFKEQ. For the CDR3, the DNA is TGTGCCAGCAGCCAAGATCCGGGGAAAAACATTCAGTACTTC. Its translation: CASSQDPGKNIQYF.

The V and J genes are TRBV12-3 or TRBV12-4 and TRBJ2-7; the match to TRBD2 covers 13 bases. The length of the CDR3 is 15 residues. Unmatched junction bases numbered 0, after V lost 4 bases and J lost 0 bases. CDR3 residues: CASSWTSGSSYEQYF. The CDR3 DNA follows: TGTGCCAGCAGTTGGACTAGCGGGAGCTCCTACGAGCAGTACTTC.

This clonotype was seen only a few times. This chain links TRBV9 with TRBJ1-6; 9 bases agree with TRBD1. Germline values: CDR1 SGDLS, CDR2 YYNGEE. This CDR3 comprises 15 residues. The V and J ends lost 4 bases and 8 bases, in that order; junction bases with no gene match: 7. CDR3 protein: CASSKTGGADSPLHF. The CDR3 nucleotides read TGTGCCAGCAGCAAAACAGGGGGCGCTGATTCACCCCTCCACTTT.

The chain combines TRBV6-2 or TRBV6-3 with TRBJ2-2, with D possibly being TRBD2 (6 bases). Germline V gives CDR1 MNHEY, CDR2 SVGEGT. The length of the CDR3 is 12 residues. V was shortened by 8 bases and J by 6 bases, with 10 bases between the two germline ends. DNA of the CDR3: TGTGCCAGCCCCCGCGGGGCCGGGGAGCTGTTTTTT. Its protein is CASPRGAGELFF.

The rearrangement links TRBV5-1 to TRBJ2-3, with 9 bases matching TRBD2. In germline, CDR1 is SGHRS, CDR2 YFSETQ. The CDR3 contains 18 residues. With V trimmed by 4 bases and J by 1 base, 13 bases remained unmatched. As DNA, the CDR3 is TGCGCCAGCAGCCCCCGGGCTAGCGGGGTTTGGGGCACAGATACGCAGTATTTT. Protein sequence: CASSPRASGVWGTDTQYF.

This clonotype was seen a handful of times. V and J are TRBV12-3 or TRBV12-4 and TRBJ2-3; TRBD2 is a possible D gene (5 bases). CDR3 size: 15 residues. Trimming pared 4 bases from V and 1 base from J, leaving 12 bases between. The CDR3 region is CASSYEGLGTDTQYF. Here the CDR3 DNA reads TGTGCCAGCAGTTATGAGGGCCTCGGCACAGATACGCAGTATTTT.

The gene calls are TRBV27 and TRBJ2-6; D ambiguous. The V end was cut by 5 bases, the J end by 2 bases, with 10 bases between. Germline V gene data show CDR1 as MNHEY and CDR2 as SMNVEV (reference sequence). CDR3 length equals 15 residues. In DNA, the CDR3 is TGTGCCAGCAGTCCCCAAGCCGCTGGGGCCAACGTCCTGACTTTC. Protein: CASSPQAAGANVLTF.

This clonotype showed up just a few times. The CDR3 region has the DNA TGTGCCAGCAGCCACTCTGGGGCCAACGTCCTGACTTTC. It codes for CASSHSGANVLTF. The rearrangement uses TRBV27 and TRBJ2-6; no firm D call. Trimming left V 6 bases short and J 0 bases short, with 3 bases between. The CDR3 consists of 13 residues. Germline V lookup: CDR1 MNHEY, CDR2 SMNVEV (reference sequence). The variable domain in full, completed from reference TRBV27 and TRBJ2-6, reads EAQVTQNPRYLITVTGKKLTVTCSQNMNHEYMSWYRQDPGLGLRQIYYSMNVEVTDKGDVPEGYKVSRKEKRNFPLILESPSPNQTSLYFCASSHSGANVLTFGAGSRLTVL.

The rearrangement links TRBV7-9 to TRBJ1-5; maybe TRBD1 (6 bases). V was clipped by 5 bases and J by 0 bases, with 8 bases between them. There are 14 residues in the CDR3. Germline-derived CDR1 and CDR2 are SEHNR and FQNEAQ (reference sequence). The CDR3 sequence: CASSPGDSNQPQHF. The CDR3 DNA is TGTGCCAGCAGCCCAGGGGATAGCAATCAGCCCCAGCATTTT. Using reference TRBV7-9 and TRBJ1-5 for the parts outside the CDR3, the full variable domain is DTGVSQNPRHKITKRGQNVTFRCDPISEHNRLYWYRQTLGQGPEFLTYFQNEAQLEKSRLLSDRFSAERPKGSFSTLEIQRTEQGDSAMYLCASSPGDSNQPQHFGDGTRLSIL.

The chain employs TRBV5-1 and TRBJ2-1; possible D gene TRBD2, 6 bases. The V gene lost 0 bases and the J gene lost 2 bases, with 18 bases spanning the gap. The CDR3 length is 18 residues. CDR1 and CDR2 (germline): SGHRS, YFSETQ. CDR3 region: CASSLAPDGTSPYNEQFF. The CDR3 DNA reads TGCGCCAGCAGCTTGGCTCCGGACGGAACTAGCCCCTACAATGAGCAGTTCTTC. Combining the CDR3 with reference TRBV5-1 and TRBJ2-1 gives the whole variable domain KAGVTQTPRYLIKTRGQQVTLSCSPISGHRSVSWYQQTPGQGLQFLFEYFSETQRNKGNFPGRFSGRQFSNSRSEMNVSTLELGDSALYLCASSLAPDGTSPYNEQFFGPGTRLTVL.

This clonotype was counted a few times. This rearrangement joins TRBV28 to TRBJ1-6, with TRBD1 matching over 8 bases. The CDR3 has 16 residues. The V gene's germline CDR1 is MDHEN and CDR2 SYDVKM. Trimming took 6 bases from V and 4 from J; bases not matched to a gene: 8. The CDR3 coding sequence is TGTGCCAGCAGGGGGATACGGACAGGGTATAATTCACCCCTCCACTTT. Residues: CASRGIRTGYNSPLHF.

This clonotype was found a few times. V and J are TRBV5-8 and TRBJ1-1, with D unclear. CDR3 length: 15 amino acids. The germline V and J ends were trimmed by 3 bases and 3 bases, with 15 bases remaining between them. Germline V lookup: CDR1 SGHTS, CDR2 YDEGEE. For the CDR3, the DNA is TGTGCCAGCAGCTCGCCGCATGGTTTTGACACTGAAGCTTTCTTT. This codes for CASSSPHGFDTEAFF.